This T cell receptor beta chain was recorded in a study of blood T cell repertoires in COVID-19. Turning to the study itself: Sites across the United States, Italy and Spain contributed samples from acute and convalescent COVID-19. T cells, B-cell-depleted T cells, or PBMCs provided the cDNA or gDNA that served as material.

CDR3 length: 16 residues. From germline, CDR1 is MDHEN and CDR2 SYDVKM. The V gene end was trimmed by 5 bases and the J gene end by 2 bases; junction bases not matched to a gene: 7. In this sample, this clone turned up a few times. In the original analysis: Amplification from reference gene primers served as the basis for estimated nucleated cell counts. TCRdb's copy holds only in-frame clones and misses some; the assay was immunoSEQ multiplex PCR. V, J and clone size are those of that table, while D and trimming were read from the DNA. The table shows 180,000 or so clones, with about 87% occurring only once.

The chain combines TRBV28 with TRBJ1-3, with TRBD1 matching over 9 bases. The receptor was derived from a man in his late teens or twenties with active or convalescent COVID-19. The sequencing input was peripheral blood. The CDR3: CASSATGTGTGNTIYF. In DNA form, the CDR3 reads TGTGCCAGCAGTGCAACCGGGACAGGGACTGGAAACACCATATATTTT.